The 27 T cell receptor beta chains given below trace back to one sample, sequenced in a study of response to subunit inactivated influenza vaccine. TCRdb processed the RT-PCR reads anew with MiXCR; each CDR3 protein has one entry. This table has about 780,000 distinct CDR3 sequences, less than 20% appearing once. The specimen comprised PBMCs from blood, sampled roughly 5 days after vaccination. All receptors derive from a man aged 50 or older who received an inactivated influenza vaccine.

The chain joins TRBV7-2 to TRBJ2-1, with 11 bases lining up with TRBD2. The ends lost 0 bases at V and 4 bases at J; junction bases unmatched: 5. The CDR3 spans 17 residues. CDR1 is SGHTA and CDR2 is FQGNSA in the germline V gene. This CDR3 is CASSLAGTSGVYNEQFF. The CDR3 DNA sequence: TGTGCCAGCAGCTTAGCGGGGACTAGCGGAGTATACAATGAGCAGTTCTTC. Together with reference TRBV7-2 and TRBJ2-1, the CDR3 gives the full variable domain: GAGVSQSPSNKVTEKGKDVELRCDPISGHTALYWYRQSLGQGLEFLIYFQGNSAPDKSGLPSDRFSAERTGGSVSTLTIQRTQQEDSAVYLCASSLAGTSGVYNEQFFGPGTRLTVL.

This sequence joins TRBV7-2 and TRBJ2-1; 9 bases map to TRBD2. Trimming at V came to 5 bases and at J to 6 bases, leaving 5 bases not matched to a gene. The V gene's germline CDR1 is SGHTA and CDR2 FQGNSA. This CDR3 has 14 amino acids. The CDR3, as DNA: TGTGCCAGCAGCCCCGGGACTAGCTTCAATGAGCAGTTCTTC. Translating gives CASSPGTSFNEQFF.

The rearrangement links TRBV7-9 to TRBJ2-7; D may be TRBD2 (5 bases). Germline lookup yields CDR1 SEHNR and CDR2 FQNEAQ (reference sequence). V dropped 6 bases and J dropped 1 base, with 16 bases sitting between them. This CDR3 has 15 amino acids. In DNA, the CDR3 is TGTGCCAGCAGTTATACATCGGGCGGGTCCTACGAGCAGTACTTC. Protein product: CASSYTSGGSYEQYF.

The gene calls are TRBV10-3 and TRBJ2-2; 7 positions agree with TRBD1. Germline CDR1 ENHRY, CDR2 SYGVKD. Germline trimming cut 0 bases from V and 0 bases from J; bases unmatched to any gene: 1. This CDR3 contains 16 residues. The CDR3 bases are TGTGCCATCAGTGAGTCAACAGGGGCGAACACCGGGGAGCTGTTTTTT. Amino acid sequence: CAISESTGANTGELFF.

V is TRBV4-3 and J is TRBJ2-7, with 8 bases matching TRBD1. Germline V gives CDR1 LGHNA, CDR2 YSLEER. The junction had 3 bases not matched to a gene; V was cut back by 1 base and J by 7 bases. The CDR3 extends over 13 amino acids. The CDR3 bases are TGCGCCAGCAGCCAAGGGACAGGGAGGGAGCAGTACTTC. It yields the protein CASSQGTGREQYF.

This clonotype was seen a handful of times. The chain is built from TRBV6-1 and TRBJ1-5; D gene uncertain. The ends were cut back, 5 bases at V and 0 bases at J, with 11 bases in the middle. Germline V lookup: CDR1 MNHNS, CDR2 SASEGT. The CDR3 loop spans 15 amino acids. In nucleotides, the CDR3 is TGTGCCAGCAGTCCATGGTTAAGTAGCAATCAGCCCCAGCATTTT. Protein sequence: CASSPWLSSNQPQHF.

This chain joins TRBV29-1 and TRBJ2-3, with no clear D. This CDR3 contains 13 residues. V lost 3 bases, J lost 2 bases, and 9 bases lay in between. Germline values: CDR1 SQVTM, CDR2 ANQGSEA. The CDR3 region is CSVDSPPTDTQYF. In DNA form, the CDR3 reads TGCAGCGTTGATAGTCCACCCACAGATACGCAGTATTTT.

The J gene is TRBJ2-3, the V gene TRBV20-1; D remains unclear. CDR3 length: 13 residues. Germline CDR1 DFQATT, CDR2 SNEGSKA (reference sequence). Trimming left V 5 bases short and J 2 bases short, with 11 bases between. Written as DNA, the CDR3 is TGCAGTGCTCGGGTGACCCACACAGATACGCAGTATTTT. This translates into CSARVTHTDTQYF.

In its sample, this clonotype was seen many times. This rearrangement joins TRBV5-1 to TRBJ2-3, with 9 bases matching TRBD2. Germline trimming cut 4 bases from V and 1 base from J; bases unmatched to any gene: 4. The CDR3 is 15 amino acids. Germline assignment: CDR1 SGHRS and CDR2 YFSETQ. CDR3 protein: CASSPERGGTDTQYF. CDR3 sequence (DNA): TGCGCCAGCAGCCCCGAGCGGGGGGGCACAGATACGCAGTATTTT.

This sequence joins TRBV12-3 or TRBV12-4 and TRBJ2-5; 7 bases agree with TRBD1. The CDR3 consists of 15 residues. Trimming took 3 bases from V and 4 from J; bases not matched to a gene: 8. The CDR3 DNA is TGTGCCAGCAGTTTCCACGAGACAGGGCGAGAGACCCAGTACTTC. Protein product: CASSFHETGRETQYF.

The V and J genes are TRBV7-2 and TRBJ1-6; D call uncertain. The CDR3 loop spans 16 amino acids. V was clipped by 2 bases and J by 7 bases, with 15 bases between them. From germline, CDR1 is SGHTA and CDR2 FQGNSA. The CDR3 is CASSLTAATLNSPLHF. The CDR3 DNA follows: TGTGCCAGCAGCTTAACAGCAGCAACCTTAAATTCACCCCTCCACTTT.

This clonotype was recorded a few times. The rearrangement joins TRBV10-3 to TRBJ2-1; 11 bases fit TRBD2. CDR1 is ENHRY, CDR2 SYGVKD, per germline. The CDR3 has 16 residues. V shed 4 bases and J 5 bases; nucleotides not matched to a gene: 7. The CDR3 DNA sequence: TGTGCCATCAGTGGTTTTGGGACTAGCGGAAACAATGAGCAGTTCTTC. Encoded protein: CAISGFGTSGNNEQFF.

The chain combines TRBV28 with TRBJ2-3; TRBD2 is a possible D gene (6 bases). V was pared by 6 bases and J by 0 bases, with 19 bases between. Germline CDR1 and CDR2: MDHEN and SYDVKM. The CDR3 loop spans 17 amino acids. The CDR3 is CASSPAGWGDSTDTQYF. The CDR3 bases are TGTGCCAGCAGCCCCGCGGGATGGGGGGATAGCACAGATACGCAGTATTTT. Full variable domain (outside the CDR3, taken from reference TRBV28 and TRBJ2-3): DVKVTQSSRYLVKRTGEKVFLECVQDMDHENMFWYRQDPGLGLRLIYFSYDVKMKEKGDIPEGYSVSREKKERFSLILESASTNQTSMYLCASSPAGWGDSTDTQYFGPGTRLTVL.

The J gene is TRBJ2-2, the V gene TRBV9; the D is unclear. This CDR3 contains 15 residues. Trimming shortened V by 4 bases and J by 5 bases, and 15 bases separated the two germline ends. Germline CDR1 reads SGDLS; CDR2 reads YYNGEE. The CDR3 DNA reads as TGTGCCAGCAGCTGGGATGGGATGGGGACCGGGGAGCTGTTTTTT. This encodes CASSWDGMGTGELFF.

The table lists this clonotype with a few counts. The chain combines TRBV6-5 with TRBJ2-7; TRBD1 or TRBD2 may be the D gene (6 bases each). V lost 0 bases, J lost 7 bases, and 16 bases lay in between. CDR3 length equals 15 residues. Germline V CDR1 and CDR2: MNHEY, SVGAGI. CDR3 DNA sequence: TGTGCCAGCAGTTACTCGAAGGGGGGCCGGGGAGAGCAGTACTTC. Its translation: CASSYSKGGRGEQYF.

The sample holds a few counts of this clonotype. The rearrangement joins TRBV10-3 to TRBJ2-7; 7 bases fit TRBD2. V dropped 3 bases and J dropped 2; count of bases not matched to a gene: 7. Looked up from germline, CDR1 is ENHRY and CDR2 is SYGVKD. This CDR3 spans 15 amino acids. Here the CDR3 reads CAISDFTSVPYEQYF. Written as DNA, the CDR3 is TGTGCCATCAGTGATTTCACTAGCGTTCCCTACGAGCAGTACTTC.

The chain combines TRBV6-5 with TRBJ1-6; D may be TRBD1 (5 bases). V dropped 0 bases and J dropped 11 bases, with 14 bases sitting between them. The length of the CDR3 is 15 residues. Germline CDR1 reads MNHEY; CDR2 reads SVGAGI. CDR3 bases: TGTGCCAGCAGTTACTCGGCGGGGCGGGTAACACCCCTCCACTTT. Residues: CASSYSAGRVTPLHF.

Comment on this clonotype: This sequence may be a read error, since a much larger clone differs from it by one base. The chain is built from TRBV29-1 and TRBJ2-5; D remains unclear. The germline V and J ends were trimmed by 3 bases and 5 bases, with 16 bases remaining between them. CDR1 SQVTM and CDR2 ANQGSEA come from the germline V gene. This CDR3 has 14 residues. This chain's CDR3 is CSVDQSRRPETQYF. In DNA form, the CDR3 reads TGCAGCGTTGATCAGTCCCGGCGCCCGGAGACCCAGTACTTC.

The chain joins TRBV7-2 to TRBJ1-4; D ambiguous. Trimming cost V 3 bases and J 8 bases, with 4 bases left between them. CDR1 is SGHTA and CDR2 is FQGNSA in the germline V gene. The CDR3 totals 11 residues. Written as DNA, the CDR3 is TGTGCCAGCAGCTTCGACGAAAAACTGTTTTTT. This sequence encodes CASSFDEKLFF.

This clonotype was observed at least ten times. The chain recombines TRBV29-1 with TRBJ1-2, with unresolved D. The CDR3 loop spans 14 amino acids. CDR1 is SQVTM and CDR2 is ANQGSEA in the germline V gene. Deletions cut 4 bases from V and 3 bases from J, with 15 bases between. The CDR3 region has the DNA TGCAGCGTTGCAACTGGGATGGCGGACTATGGCTACACCTTC. Protein: CSVATGMADYGYTF.

This rearrangement joins TRBV29-1 to TRBJ1-2; D perhaps matches TRBD1 (5 bases). V was pared by 5 bases and J by 6 bases, with 13 bases between. Germline V gene lookup returns CDR1 SQVTM and CDR2 ANQGSEA. This CDR3 spans 12 amino acids. The CDR3 loop reads CSVLLRGNGYTF. The CDR3 nucleotides are TGCAGCGTTCTCCTCCGGGGGAATGGCTACACCTTC.

This clonotype has just a few counts. The chain combines TRBV4-2 with TRBJ1-2, with 12 positions matching TRBD1. Trimming took 5 bases from V and 0 from J; bases not matched to a gene: 10. Germline V gene lookup returns CDR1 LGHNA and CDR2 YNFKEQ. This CDR3 is built from 18 residues. The CDR3 coding sequence is TGTGCCAGCAGCTTTCAAACCGGGACAGGGGGCTCTAACTATGGCTACACCTTC. Its protein is CASSFQTGTGGSNYGYTF.

The J gene is TRBJ2-7, the V gene TRBV28; D perhaps matches TRBD1 (5 bases). The CDR3 runs to 15 residues. Trimming shortened V by 8 bases and J by 0 bases, and 17 bases separated the two germline ends. The germline V gene encodes CDR1 MDHEN and CDR2 SYDVKM. CDR3 sequence (DNA): TGTGCCAGCCTCCCCGCCAGGGCAAGCTCCTACGAGCAGTACTTC. It translates to CASLPARASSYEQYF.

This clonotype was seen a few times. This chain joins TRBV20-1 and TRBJ2-3, with 7 bases lining up with TRBD1. Germline assignment: CDR1 DFQATT and CDR2 SNEGSKA (reference sequence). The ends lost 0 bases at V and 8 bases at J; junction bases unmatched: 2. The CDR3 loop spans 12 amino acids. The CDR3 reads CSAREGGPTQYF. CDR3 DNA sequence: TGCAGTGCTAGAGAAGGGGGCCCTACGCAGTATTTT.

In this sample, this clonotype turned up a few times. V and J are TRBV28 and TRBJ2-5; tentative D call: TRBD1 (6 bases). Trimming shortened V by 6 bases and J by 2 bases, and 19 bases separated the two germline ends. Germline V gives CDR1 MDHEN, CDR2 SYDVKM. The CDR3 loop spans 16 amino acids. CDR3 residues: CASSPAGAASQETQYF. The CDR3 DNA is TGTGCCAGCAGCCCGGCAGGGGCTGCCTCTCAAGAGACCCAGTACTTC.

V and J are TRBV20-1 and TRBJ1-1; TRBD1 aligns across 8 bases. The V gene end was trimmed by 6 bases and the J gene end by 11 bases; junction bases not matched to a gene: 20. The CDR3 is made up of 15 amino acids. Germline loops: CDR1 DFQATT, CDR2 SNEGSKA (reference sequence). The DNA of the CDR3 is TGCAGTGCCCCAAACGGGCAGGGGGCTCGGCCGGGCGCTTTCTTT. Protein sequence: CSAPNGQGARPGAFF.

The chain employs TRBV2 and TRBJ2-1; D ambiguous. In germline, CDR1 is SNHLY, CDR2 FYNNEI. CDR3 length equals 14 residues. V lost 1 base and J 3 bases, leaving 7 bases between the germline ends. In DNA, the CDR3 is TGTGCCAGCAGTGAAGGGTTTGGCTACAATGAGCAGTTCTTC. Its translation: CASSEGFGYNEQFF.